Presented here are 30 T cell receptor beta chains from one specimen sequenced in a study of blood T cells in healthy people across ages. Together with a sample-barcoded 5' primer, a J-beta primer mix was included in a second PCR lasting about 6 to 11 cycles. MiXCR, applied by TCRdb to the 5' RACE reads, yields one record per CDR3 protein. The table has over 500,000 distinct CDR3 sequences, around 52% seen once. The specimen sequenced was blood. The receptors shown here come from an elderly woman in good health.

This clonotype has only a few counts. The chain uses TRBV13 and TRBJ2-7; 8 bases match TRBD2. The CDR3 contains 16 residues. V trimming: 0 bases; J trimming: 7 bases; junction bases outside the gene matches: 11. Germline loops: CDR1 PRHDT, CDR2 FYEKMQ (reference sequence). The CDR3 DNA reads as TGTGCCAGCAGCTTAGGCCGAGCGGGAGTTGGCAATGAGCAGTACTTC. Its protein is CASSLGRAGVGNEQYF.

V gene TRBV28 combines with J gene TRBJ2-7; 7 bases map to TRBD1. The length of the CDR3 is 15 residues. Germline V CDR1 and CDR2: MDHEN, SYDVKM. The V gene end was trimmed by 6 bases and the J gene end by 4 bases; junction bases not matched to a gene: 12. The CDR3 region has the DNA TGTGCCAGCAGCCCATCCCGGGACAGTTTGTACGAGCAGTACTTC. Protein product: CASSPSRDSLYEQYF.

Details on this clonotype: A much larger clone sits a single nucleotide away, making a read error possible. V gene TRBV5-1 combines with J gene TRBJ2-1; 11 bases agree with TRBD1. V trimming: 7 bases; J trimming: 9 bases; junction bases outside the gene matches: 12. Germline CDR1 reads SGHRS; CDR2 reads YFSETQ. The CDR3 sequence is 15 residues long. CDR3 nucleotide sequence: TGCGCCAGCTGGACACCGGGACAGGGGGATCGTGAGCAGTTCTTC. Its protein product is CASWTPGQGDREQFF.

The chain recombines TRBV2 with TRBJ2-4; D remains unclear. Trimming pared 4 bases from V and 1 base from J, leaving 8 bases between. Germline loops: CDR1 SNHLY, CDR2 FYNNEI. The CDR3 sequence is 14 residues long. CDR3 sequence: CASSVAGAKNIQYF. The CDR3 nucleotides are TGTGCCAGCAGTGTTGCCGGGGCCAAAAACATTCAGTACTTC.

The chain employs TRBV28 and TRBJ2-7, with D possibly matching TRBD1 (7 bases). The CDR3 loop spans 15 amino acids. Germline V gives CDR1 MDHEN, CDR2 SYDVKM. Trimming removed 7 bases at V and 4 bases at J, with 20 bases between. CDR3 amino acids: CASNLIPGGLYEQYF. DNA of the CDR3: TGTGCCAGCAATTTGATCCCAGGGGGGCTATACGAGCAGTACTTC.

The chain joins TRBV20-1 to TRBJ1-1, with unresolved D. Trimming shortened V by 6 bases and J by 4 bases, and 15 bases separated the two germline ends. CDR3 size: 13 residues. Per germline, CDR1 DFQATT and CDR2 SNEGSKA (reference sequence). The CDR3: CSAWLPGGTEAFF. The CDR3 DNA reads TGCAGTGCGTGGTTGCCTGGCGGCACTGAAGCTTTCTTT.

The chain couples TRBV20-1 to TRBJ2-7; D possibly uses TRBD1 or TRBD2 (5 bases each). CDR3 length equals 14 residues. Germline-derived CDR1 and CDR2 are DFQATT and SNEGSKA (reference sequence). V dropped 3 bases and J dropped 7 bases, with 19 bases sitting between them. CDR3 sequence: CSASAATGTGEQYF. The CDR3 DNA sequence: TGCAGTGCTAGCGCTGCGACTGGGACGGGGGAGCAGTACTTC.

This clonotype appeared a single time. A much larger clonotype is one base distant, so this may be a read error. V gene TRBV6-5 combines with J gene TRBJ2-7; possibly TRBD2 for D (5 bases). The DNA matches TRBJ2-5 better at its end, which makes the J call doubtful. Germline lookup yields CDR1 MNHEY and CDR2 SVGAGI. The CDR3 spans 14 residues. The CDR3 is CASSLRGRRETQYF. In DNA, the CDR3 is TGTGCCAGCAGTTTGAGAGGGCGACGAGAGACCCAGTACTTC.

Only a few counts were recorded for this clonotype. The V gene is TRBV2, the J gene TRBJ1-4; weak D call: TRBD1 (5 bases). Germline V gene data show CDR1 as SNHLY and CDR2 as FYNNEI. V dropped 1 base and J dropped 16 bases, with 13 bases sitting between them. The CDR3 is made up of 12 amino acids. Here the CDR3 reads CASSEDSGTAFF. CDR3 sequence (DNA): TGTGCCAGCAGTGAAGATTCCGGGACGGCGTTTTTT. Together with reference TRBV2 and TRBJ1-4, the CDR3 gives the full variable domain: EPEVTQTPSHQVTQMGQEVILRCVPISNHLYFYWYRQILGQKVEFLVSFYNNEISEKSEIFDDQFSVERPDGSNFTLKIRSTKLEDSAMYFCASSEDSGTAFFGSGTQLSVL.

In regard to this clonotype: This sequence may be a read error, since a much larger clone differs from it by one base. J is TRBJ2-1 and V is TRBV14; 8 bases align to TRBD2. The DNA matches TRBJ2-7 better at its end, which makes the J call doubtful. This CDR3 has 16 amino acids. Germline values: CDR1 SGHDN, CDR2 FVKESK. The CDR3 DNA reads as TGTGCCAGCAGCCAGTGGGTAGCGGGGAAATACAATGAGCAGTACTTC. This codes for CASSQWVAGKYNEQYF.

In this sample, this clonotype turned up once. J is TRBJ2-1 and V is TRBV4-1; D might be TRBD1 (5 bases). The V and J ends lost 0 bases and 8 bases respectively, with 14 bases between them. The CDR3 is made up of 15 amino acids. CDR1 and CDR2 from the germline V gene are MGHRA and YSYEKL. As DNA, the CDR3 is TGCGCCAGCAGCCAAGAGTGGGGCAGTGTGGATGAGCAGTTCTTC. It specifies CASSQEWGSVDEQFF.

The chain recombines TRBV7-2 with TRBJ1-4; possible D gene TRBD1, 6 bases. V was shortened by 4 bases and J by 8 bases, with 17 bases between the two germline ends. Per germline, CDR1 SGHTA and CDR2 FQGNSA. This CDR3 has 15 residues. The CDR3 DNA follows: TGTGCCAGCAGCTCGCTCGGGGGGGCTCGAGAAAAACTGTTTTTT. Translated, it gives CASSSLGGAREKLFF.

Concerning this clonotype itself: At one end the junction does not follow the germline gene, possibly because of a read error. V gene TRBV3-1 combines with J gene TRBJ1-2; possible D gene TRBD1, 5 bases. Germline V lookup: CDR1 LGHDT, CDR2 YNNKEL (reference sequence). This CDR3 region has 12 residues. CDR3 DNA sequence: TGCGCCAGCAGCCACCCAGGGAATGGCTACACCTTC. The encoded protein is CASSHPGNGYTF. The variable domain in full, completed from reference TRBV3-1 and TRBJ1-2, reads DTAVSQTPKYLVTQMGNDKSIKCEQNLGHDTMYWYKQDSKKFLKIMFSYNNKELIINETVPNRFSPKSPDKAHLNLHINSLELGDSAVYFCASSHPGNGYTFGSGTRLTVV.

This clonotype was observed a few times. The chain employs TRBV7-8 and TRBJ1-4; 9 bases match TRBD1. The CDR3 totals 14 residues. CDR1 is SGHVS and CDR2 is FQNEAQ in the germline V gene. Trimming took 5 bases from V and 6 from J; bases not matched to a gene: 4. CDR3 DNA: TGTGCCAGCAGCCTTAGGACAGGGGATGAAAAACTGTTTTTT. Translating gives CASSLRTGDEKLFF. The whole variable domain, remainder taken from reference TRBV7-8 and TRBJ1-4, is GAGVSQSPRYKVAKRGQDVALRCDPISGHVSLFWYQQALGQGPEFLTYFQNEAQLDKSGLPSDRFFAERPEGSVSTLKIQRTQQEDSAVYLCASSLRTGDEKLFFGSGTQLSVL.

J is TRBJ1-1 and V is TRBV29-1; 10 positions agree with TRBD1. The ends lost 7 bases at V and 6 bases at J; junction bases unmatched: 11. Germline V gene sequence: CDR1 SQVTM, CDR2 ANQGSEA. The CDR3 has 14 amino acids. For the CDR3, the DNA is TGCAGCGCCGCCGGGACAGGGGACTTAGCTGAAGCTTTCTTT. This gives the protein CSAAGTGDLAEAFF.

The chain employs TRBV28 and TRBJ2-1, with no clear D. This CDR3 has 14 amino acids. Trimming left V 4 bases short and J 5 bases short, with 12 bases between. Germline values: CDR1 MDHEN, CDR2 SYDVKM. The CDR3 nucleotides are TGTGCCAGCAGTTGGTACACCGCCAACAATGAGCAGTTCTTC. It is translated as CASSWYTANNEQFF.

This clonotype came up many times. The J gene is TRBJ2-4, the V gene TRBV2; TRBD2 matches 7 bases. The CDR3 loop spans 13 amino acids. CDR1 SNHLY and CDR2 FYNNEI come from the germline V gene. V gave up 7 bases and J gave up 6 bases; unmatched junction bases: 6. The CDR3 loop reads CASTSGSLNIQYF. Here the CDR3 DNA reads TGTGCCAGCACTAGCGGCAGCCTAAACATTCAGTACTTC.

This chain links TRBV7-9 with TRBJ2-7; D possibly uses TRBD1 or TRBD2 (6 bases each). The V gene's germline CDR1 is SEHNR and CDR2 FQNEAQ (reference sequence). Between the trimmed V and J ends, which lost 4 bases and 2 bases, there was a span of 15 bases. This CDR3 has 15 amino acids. The CDR3 DNA reads as TGTGCCAGCAGCTCCGGGGGCGCTTATCCCTACGAGCAGTACTTC. It is translated as CASSSGGAYPYEQYF.

The gene calls are TRBV29-1 and TRBJ2-7, with D possibly TRBD1 on 5 matching bases. The J call may be incorrect, as the DNA end agrees better with TRBJ2-5. CDR3 length: 12 residues. Germline V gene data show CDR1 as SQVTM and CDR2 as ANQGSEA. CDR3 in DNA: TGCAGCGTTGACCGACAGACGGAGACCCAGTACTTC. It translates to CSVDRQTETQYF.

For this clonotype: Its ends do not fully match the called genes, so a read error is possible. The V and J genes are TRBV2 and TRBJ2-1; D is unresolved. In germline, CDR1 is SNHLY, CDR2 FYNNEI. The CDR3 is 13 amino acids. The CDR3 DNA sequence: TGTACCAGCAGTGAAGGCAGGTCCAGGGAGCAGTTCTTC. Amino acid sequence: CTSSEGRSREQFF.

As regards this clonotype: One base away lies a much larger clone, so this may be a sequencing read error. The chain employs TRBV29-1 and TRBJ2-5; the match to TRBD2 covers 7 bases. This CDR3 is 13 amino acids long. Germline V lookup: CDR1 SQVTM, CDR2 ANQGSEA. The CDR3 protein is CSAATSTQETRYF. CDR3 DNA sequence: TGCAGCGCCGCGACTAGCACCCAAGAGACCCGGTACTTC.

The rearrangement joins TRBV4-1 to TRBJ2-5; D may be TRBD2 (5 bases). Germline V CDR1 and CDR2: MGHRA, YSYEKL. There are 14 residues in the CDR3. V shed 1 base and J shed 11 bases, with 17 bases lying between them. This CDR3 reads CASSQAAANNEQYF. The CDR3, as DNA: TGCGCCAGCAGCCAAGCAGCGGCTAACAATGAGCAGTACTTC.

This clonotype was detected only once. This rearrangement joins TRBV7-9 to TRBJ1-4; no clear D. Trimming stripped 5 bases from V and 2 bases from J, with 15 bases between. The CDR3 runs to 16 residues. The V gene's germline CDR1 is SEHNR and CDR2 FQNEAQ (reference sequence). The CDR3 spells CASSTLSGATNEKLFF. In DNA form, the CDR3 reads TGTGCCAGCAGCACCCTATCGGGCGCGACTAATGAAAAACTGTTTTTT.

This clonotype appeared many times. The chain has TRBV12-3 or TRBV12-4 and TRBJ2-6; TRBD1 aligns across 11 bases. J lost 0 bases, V lost 6 bases, and 7 bases had no gene match. CDR3 size: 18 residues. For the CDR3, the DNA is TGTGCCAGCAGGGGACAGGGGGATACTAGCTCTGGGGCCAACGTCCTGACTTTC. Encoded protein: CASRGQGDTSSGANVLTF.

V is TRBV19 and J is TRBJ2-3, with D hard to call. There are 13 residues in the CDR3. V shed 4 bases and J shed 4 bases, with 9 bases lying between them. Germline assignment: CDR1 LNHDA and CDR2 SQIVND (reference sequence). This chain's CDR3 is CASSSRRADTQYF. CDR3 in DNA: TGTGCCAGTAGTAGTCGAAGAGCAGATACGCAGTATTTT.

This clonotype has just a few counts. The chain uses TRBV3-1 and TRBJ1-1, with D possibly being TRBD1 (5 bases). Per the germline V gene, CDR1 is LGHDT and CDR2 is YNNKEL (reference sequence). The V gene lost 0 bases and the J gene lost 6 bases, with 17 bases spanning the gap. The CDR3 is 16 residues long. CDR3 residues: CASSQDIFPGGSEAFF. The CDR3 DNA is TGTGCCAGCAGCCAAGATATCTTCCCCGGGGGATCTGAAGCTTTCTTT.

The V call is TRBV21-1, the J call TRBJ2-5. The J call may be mistaken, given a closer DNA end match to TRBJ2-7. TRBV21-1 corresponds to a pseudogene. CDR3 length equals 12 residues. This CDR3 reads CASSIYHYEQYF. The CDR3, as DNA: TGTGCCAGCAGCATTTACCATTACGAGCAGTACTTC.

This clonotype was seen many times. The chain combines TRBV6-4 with TRBJ2-4; D remains unclear. The length of the CDR3 is 14 residues. CDR1 and CDR2 from the germline V gene are MRHNA and SNTAGT. Trimming stripped 4 bases from V and 2 bases from J, with 9 bases between. The CDR3 here is CASSGQRTKNIQYF. The CDR3 nucleotides read TGTGCCAGCAGTGGTCAGAGAACCAAAAACATTCAGTACTTC.

Only a few counts were recorded for this clonotype. Being one base from a much bigger clone, this may be a read error. The chain combines TRBV3-1 with TRBJ2-5; 10 bases match TRBD1. CDR1 is LGHDT and CDR2 is YNNKEL in the germline V gene (reference sequence). Trimming took 4 bases from V and 11 from J; bases not matched to a gene: 10. The CDR3 spans 14 residues. Here the CDR3 DNA reads TGTGCCAGCAGCCCCTATGGGACAGGGGATGAGCAGTACTTC. It specifies CASSPYGTGDEQYF.

This clonotype was seen many times. DNA of the CDR3: TGTGCCAGCAGCCCCGGTGGGTTAGAAGAGAACTACGAGCAGTACTTC. Amino acids: CASSPGGLEENYEQYF. The chain uses TRBV21-1 and TRBJ2-7; the table's D call, TRBD1, has no DNA check behind it. TRBV21-1 is reported as a pseudogene. The CDR3 covers 16 residues.